Listed below are T cell receptor beta chains from one sample, sequenced in a study of cytomegalovirus exposure and HLA in healthy donors. Sequenced by immunoSEQ multiplex PCR; TCRdb stores in-frame clones only, minus some. The sample has approximately 150,000 clones; 84% are singletons. Sequenced: PBMCs. The receptors come from a man younger than 40 in good health and CMV-seropositive. The CDR3 runs from the conserved cysteine through the conserved F or W. The D gene is left open where the match is weak. Some rows have no size entry. The others give once, few or many, or a class for an expanded clone.

TRBJ2-5 | TRBV15 | - | TRBD2 | TGTGCCACCAGCACCCAGCGGGGGGCCCTCGGGACCCAGTACTTC | CATSTQRGALGTQYF
TRBJ1-5 | TRBV25-1 | - | TRBD1 | TGTGCCAGCAGTGAGAGGGGGCGCGAAGGGCAGCCCCAGCATTTT | CASSERGREGQPQHF
TRBJ2-7 | TRBV28 | - | - | TGTGCCAGCAGTTTATCCGATTGGCAGGTCGAGCAGTACTTC | CASSLSDWQVEQYF
TRBJ1-1 | TRBV14 | - | TRBD1 | TGTGCCAGCAGCCCCGGGACAGGGAACACTGAAGCTTTCTTT | CASSPGTGNTEAFF
TRBJ1-1 | TRBV18 | - | - | TGTGCCAGCTCACCACCGGGGGGGAAGGGTGAAGCTTTCTTT | CASSPPGGKGEAFF
TRBJ1-1 | TRBV28 | - | - | TGTGCCAGCAGTGTCCCGGGGACTGAAGCTTTCTTT | CASSVPGTEAFF
TRBJ1-2 | TRBV18 | - | TRBD1 | TGTGCCAGCTCACCACTAGGACAGGGGACTGGTGGCTACACCTTC | CASSPLGQGTGGYTF
TRBJ2-7 | TRBV29-1 | - | - | TGCAGCGGGAGGGTCTCTTCGGTCGACAGCAACGAGCAGTACTTC | CSGRVSSVDSNEQYF
TRBJ1-4 | TRBV14 | once | - | TGTGCCAGCAGCCAGGGTGGAGGTGCAACTAATGAAAAACTGTTTTTT | CASSQGGGATNEKLFF
TRBJ1-3 | TRBV4-1 | - | - | TGCGCCAGCAGCCTAAATCAGGTGATCTCTGGAAACACCATATATTTT | CASSLNQVISGNTIYF
TRBJ1-5 | TRBV21-1 | few | - | TGTGCCAGCAGCCAGGGCGACAGACAACAGCCCCAGCATTTT | CASSQGDRQQPQHF
TRBJ1-1 | TRBV28 | few | - | TGTGCCAGCACCTCGGGGGGGCTAAACACTGAAGCTTTCTTT | CASTSGGLNTEAFF
TRBJ2-7 | TRBV9 | - | TRBD2 | TGTGCCAGCAGTCAGACTAGCGGGGTCCCCTACGAGCAGTACTTC | CASSQTSGVPYEQYF
TRBJ1-1 | TRBV2 | - | TRBD1 | TGTGCCAGCAACAGGGGCCGGAACACTGAAGCTTTCTTT | CASNRGRNTEAFF
TRBJ1-1 | TRBV13 | - | - | TGTGCCAGCAGCTTTGCAGGGGTCCGTACTGAAGCTTTCTTT | CASSFAGVRTEAFF
TRBJ1-2 | TRBV7-2 | few | - | TGTGCCAGCAGCTCGACAGTCTATGGCTACACCTTC | CASSSTVYGYTF
TRBJ2-5 | TRBV5-1 | - | TRBD2 | TGCGCCAGCAGCCGAGGGACTAGCGGGGGGCAAGAGACCCAGTACTTC | CASSRGTSGGQETQYF
TRBJ2-1 | TRBV5-4 | once | - | TGTGCCAGCAGCTTGGTCCCGTCGAATGAGCAGTTCTTC | CASSLVPSNEQFF
TRBJ2-5 | TRBV9 | - | TRBD2 | TGTGCCAGCAGCGCTCAAGGGAGGGGACAAGAGACCCAGTACTTC | CASSAQGRGQETQYF
TRBJ2-7 | TRBV6-1 | once | TRBD2 | TGTGCCAGAACTACTAGCGGGAGGGCCGGGGAGCAGTACTTC | CARTTSGRAGEQYF
TRBJ2-7 | TRBV15 | - | TRBD1 | TGTGCCACCAGCAAGCCCGGGACAGGGAACGAGCAGTACTTC | CATSKPGTGNEQYF
TRBJ2-7 | TRBV28 | once | TRBD2 | TGTGCCAGCAGTCCCGGGACTAGCGCATACGAGCAGTACTTC | CASSPGTSAYEQYF
TRBJ1-2 | TRBV4-1 | - | - | TGCGCCAGCAGCCAACAACCAGGCGCCGCTAACTATGGCTACACCTTC | CASSQQPGAANYGYTF
TRBJ1-6 | TRBV7-9 | - | TRBD1 | TGTGCCAGCAGCTACGGACAGGGAATGGGTTCACCCCTCCACTTT | CASSYGQGMGSPLHF
TRBJ1-5 | TRBV7-8 | - | - | TGTGCCAGCAGCTTAGATGGGGGCCCTCAGCCCCAGCATTTT | CASSLDGGPQPQHF
TRBJ2-7 | TRBV29-1 | - | TRBD1 | TGCAGCGCCAGACAGGGGATGGCCTACGAGCAGTACTTC | CSARQGMAYEQYF
TRBJ2-1 | TRBV2 | once | - | TGTGCCAGCAGTGATAGGGGGAATGAGCAGTTCTTC | CASSDRGNEQFF
TRBJ1-1 | TRBV7-2 | - | - | TGTGCCAGCAGCTTTAGTCAGGGTAACACTGAAGCTTTCTTT | CASSFSQGNTEAFF
TRBJ2-1 | TRBV4-1 | - | - | TGCGCCAGCAGCCAAGATTCCAGGGGCGGGGGCTACAATGAGCAGTTCTTC | CASSQDSRGGGYNEQFF
TRBJ2-1 | TRBV29-1 | - | - | TGCAGCGTTGAAGATGGGGCTAGCGTTCTAAAGTTCTTC | CSVEDGASVLKFF
TRBJ1-2 | TRBV13 | - | - | TGTGCCAGCAGCTTGGTAGAAACAGAGTTTAACTATGGCTACACCTTC | CASSLVETEFNYGYTF
TRBJ1-4 | TRBV4-3 | - | - | TGCGCCAGCAGCCAAGAATCTCTAGGAGCAAAACTGTTTTTT | CASSQESLGAKLFF
TRBJ1-1 | TRBV6-4 | - | TRBD1 | TGTGCCAGCAGTGACTCTGACAGGGGAACTGAAGCTTTCTTT | CASSDSDRGTEAFF
TRBJ1-1 | TRBV25-1 | - | - | TGTGCTAGCACCGTGCGGAACACTGAAGCTTTCTTT | CASTVRNTEAFF
TRBJ1-3 | TRBV6-6 | few | TRBD1 | TGTGCCAGCACTGATTCCGGGACAGGGGCTGGAAACACCATATATTTT | CASTDSGTGAGNTIYF
TRBJ1-2 | TRBV7-8 | - | TRBD1 | TGTGCCAGCAGCTCCTCGACAGGGGGATATGGCTACACCTTC | CASSSSTGGYGYTF
TRBJ2-3 | TRBV5-1 | - | - | TGCGCCAGCAGCTTGGCCGTCCTGGGAGCAGATACGCAGTATTTT | CASSLAVLGADTQYF
TRBJ1-4 | TRBV28 | - | - | TGTGCCAGCAGTTTAACAGGCACTAATGAAAAACTGTTTTTT | CASSLTGTNEKLFF
TRBJ1-3 | TRBV5-6 | - | - | TGTGCCAGCAGCTTAATCCGGTTAGGACAGTTCTCTGGAAACACCATATATTTT | CASSLIRLGQFSGNTIYF
TRBJ2-4 | TRBV9 | - | - | TGTGCCAGCAGCGTAGGCATACTAGCCAAAAACATTCAGTACTTC | CASSVGILAKNIQYF
TRBJ2-7 | TRBV30 | - | TRBD2 | TGTGCCTGGAGTGGAGCGGGGGGCGAGCAGTACTTC | CAWSGAGGEQYF
TRBJ2-7 | TRBV29-1 | - | TRBD2 | TGCAGCGTCGCCCAACTAGCGGGAGGCGACGAGCAGTACTTC | CSVAQLAGGDEQYF
TRBJ1-2 | TRBV7-2 | few | - | TGTGCCAGCAGCTTAGAAGGGGCTTGGGGTGGCTACACCTTC | CASSLEGAWGGYTF
TRBJ2-7 | TRBV7-9 | - | - | TGTGCCAGCAGCCCGAGGGGTAGCGGAGTCTACGAGCAGTACTTC | CASSPRGSGVYEQYF
TRBJ2-7 | TRBV6-5 | - | - | TGTGCCAGCAAATCTCCGGGGGACGAGCAGTACTTC | CASKSPGDEQYF
TRBJ2-5 | TRBV27 | - | TRBD1 | TGTGCCAGCAGGGATCTAGGACAGGGCCAAGAGACCCAGTACTTC | CASRDLGQGQETQYF
TRBJ2-7 | TRBV5-1 | - | TRBD2 | TGCGCCAGCAGCTTGGGGGAGGGCTACGAGCAGTACTTC | CASSLGEGYEQYF
TRBJ2-1 | TRBV6-4 | - | TRBD1 | TGTGCCAGCAGTGAAGAGGGGGCTAACTACAATGAGCAGTTCTTC | CASSEEGANYNEQFF
TRBJ2-7 | TRBV28 | - | - | TGTGCCAGCAGTTCCTTTTGGGCGGGAAACTACGAGCAGTACTTC | CASSSFWAGNYEQYF
TRBJ1-2 | TRBV28 | - | - | TGTGCCAGCAGTGGGGGAGGGGGACCCACCTATGGCTACACCTTC | CASSGGGGPTYGYTF
TRBJ1-1 | TRBV28 | - | - | TGTGCCAGCAGTTTATTGACGGTCCAGGCTGAAGCTTTCTTT | CASSLLTVQAEAFF
TRBJ2-7 | TRBV5-4 | - | TRBD1 | TGTGCCAGCAGCCCAGCTACAGGGGGCAATTACGAGCAGTACTTC | CASSPATGGNYEQYF